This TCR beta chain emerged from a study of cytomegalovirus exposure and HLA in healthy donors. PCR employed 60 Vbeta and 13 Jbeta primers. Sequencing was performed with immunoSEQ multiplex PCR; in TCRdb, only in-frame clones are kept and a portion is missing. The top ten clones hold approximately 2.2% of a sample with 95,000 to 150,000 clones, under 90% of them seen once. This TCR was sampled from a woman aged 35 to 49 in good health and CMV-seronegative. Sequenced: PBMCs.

DNA of the CDR3: TGCGCCAGCAGCCAAGGCCTAGCGGGGGGGCAGAAAACAGATACGCAGTATTTT. This gives the protein CASSQGLAGGQKTDTQYF. V usage is TRBV4-1 and J usage is TRBJ2-3, with 12 bases aligning to TRBD2. The CDR3 extends over 18 amino acids. The V gene's germline CDR1 is MGHRA and CDR2 YSYEKL. The V segment lost 1 base and the J segment 3 bases; nucleotides outside the gene matches: 8.